Listed below are T cell receptor beta chains from one sample, sequenced in a study of vaccination and CD4 T cells after COVID-19. These receptors are not linked to any known antigen. From the PCR reads, TCRdb called clonotypes with MiXCR, one entry per CDR3 protein. The sample records 20,000 or so distinct CDR3 sequences, around 40% being singletons. Sequences were derived from CD4+ T cells from blood, cultured in vitro, sampled before SARS-CoV-2 vaccination. The receptors come from a human donor who had recovered from COVID-19. Each CDR3 is given with its conserved first and last residue. D genes are given only for firm matches. A clone size is listed for some rows: how often the clone was seen (once, few, many), or a class if it is expanded.

v_call	d_call	clone_size	j_call	cdr3_aa	cdr3_nt
TRBV7-3	NA	once	TRBJ2-7	CASSLHPGGSYEQYF	TGTGCCAGCAGCTTACATCCAGGGGGGAGCTACGAGCAGTACTTC
TRBV19	NA	few	TRBJ1-2	CASSIDGSRGNYGYTF	TGTGCCAGTAGTATAGACGGGTCCCGGGGGAACTATGGCTACACCTTC
TRBV21-1	NA	few	TRBJ2-3	CASSKVRRGVTDTQYF	TGTGCCAGCAGCAAAGTTAGAAGGGGAGTCACAGATACGCAGTATTTT
TRBV12-3/TRBV12-4	TRBD1	NA	TRBJ1-1	CASSLFPRGAFF	TGTGCCAGCAGTTTATTTCCCAGGGGGGCTTTCTTT
TRBV12-3/TRBV12-4	NA	NA	TRBJ1-5	CASVERSNQPQHF	TGTGCCAGCGTCGAGAGGAGCAATCAGCCCCAGCATTTT
TRBV30	NA	few	TRBJ1-6	CAWSGEANSPLHF	TGTGCCTGGAGTGGTGAAGCTAATTCACCCCTCCACTTT
TRBV7-2	NA	NA	TRBJ2-3	CASSLGLPSTDTQYF	TGTGCCAGCAGCTTAGGACTACCCAGCACAGATACGCAGTATTTT
TRBV20-1	NA	NA	TRBJ1-1	CSAREARAEAFF	TGCAGTGCTAGAGAAGCCAGAGCTGAAGCTTTCTTT
TRBV19	NA	NA	TRBJ1-2	CASTGLKQNYGYTF	TGTGCCAGCACCGGACTAAAACAGAACTATGGCTACACCTTC
TRBV10-3	TRBD1	few	TRBJ2-5	CAISESGQYQETQYF	TGTGCCATCAGTGAGTCGGGACAGTACCAAGAGACCCAGTACTTC
TRBV6-1	TRBD1	NA	TRBJ1-6	CASSESRDRRSPLHF	TGTGCCAGCAGTGAAAGCCGGGACAGAAGATCACCCCTCCACTTT
TRBV7-2	NA	NA	TRBJ1-2	CASSLVNYGYTF	TGTGCCAGCAGCTTGGTGAACTATGGCTACACCTTC
TRBV6-1	NA	NA	TRBJ1-5	CASSAAGLSNQPQHF	TGTGCCAGCAGTGCGGCCGGGCTTAGCAATCAGCCCCAGCATTTT
TRBV5-1	NA	NA	TRBJ1-1	CASSSQVSGTEAFF	TGCGCCAGCAGCTCCCAAGTATCGGGGACTGAAGCTTTCTTT
TRBV19	NA	NA	TRBJ1-5	CASSIKVSNQPQHF	TGTGCCAGTAGTATAAAGGTTAGCAATCAGCCCCAGCATTTT
TRBV2	TRBD2	NA	TRBJ2-1	CASSAAGGWTGEQFF	TGTGCCAGCAGTGCAGCGGGAGGATGGACTGGTGAGCAGTTCTTC